The 30 T cell receptor beta chains below come from one sample, sequenced in a study of T cells after yellow fever vaccination. TCRdb reanalysed the 5' RACE reads using MiXCR and keeps one entry per CDR3 protein. The repertoire holds a few hundred thousand distinct CDR3 sequences, around 7% seen once, with roughly a sixth in the top ten. The source material was PBMCs, sampled more than 35 days after the first yellow fever vaccination. The receptors shown here come from a man aged 18 to 35 who received the YFV17D yellow fever vaccine.

The gene calls are TRBV5-1 and TRBJ2-1, with D perhaps TRBD1 (6 bases). The CDR3 has 13 amino acids. The germline V gene has CDR1 SGHRS and CDR2 YFSETQ. Trimming removed 4 bases at V and 4 bases at J, with 9 bases between. CDR3 loop: CASSTDRYNEQFF. As DNA, the CDR3 is TGCGCCAGCAGCACCGACAGGTACAATGAGCAGTTCTTC.

This clonotype has a handful of counts. V usage is TRBV20-1 and J usage is TRBJ1-2; D might be TRBD1 (5 bases). Trimming took off 5 bases at V and 5 bases at J, with 21 bases between the two ends. This CDR3 has 15 residues. Per the germline V gene, CDR1 is DFQATT and CDR2 is SNEGSKA (reference sequence). The CDR3 nucleotides are TGCAGTGCTCCCGCCCAGGGCGGTGGGATGTATGGCTACACCTTC. Protein: CSAPAQGGGMYGYTF.

This clonotype was picked up many times. This chain joins TRBV5-4 and TRBJ1-2, with D unresolved. The CDR3 is 14 amino acids. The germline CDR1 and CDR2 sequences are SGHNT and YYREEE (reference sequence). V lost 1 base and J 8 bases, leaving 15 bases between the germline ends. This chain's CDR3 is CASSLTGLGRGYTF. CDR3 coding DNA: TGTGCCAGCAGCTTGACGGGGTTAGGTCGAGGCTACACCTTC.

The chain employs TRBV9 and TRBJ2-7, with a weak D call TRBD2 (5 bases). Trimming took 3 bases from V and 4 from J, leaving 17 bases between them. Germline CDR1 SGDLS, CDR2 YYNGEE. This CDR3 contains 15 residues. The chain's CDR3 is CASSADYQVWYEQYF. In DNA, the CDR3 is TGTGCCAGCAGCGCCGACTATCAGGTATGGTACGAGCAGTACTTC. Drawing the rest from reference TRBV9 and TRBJ2-7, the complete variable domain is DSGVTQTPKHLITATGQRVTLRCSPRSGDLSVYWYQQSLDQGLQFLIQYYNGEERAKGNILERFSAQQFPDLHSELNLSSLELGDSALYFCASSADYQVWYEQYFGPGTRLTVT.

The rearrangement joins TRBV9 to TRBJ2-7; D not certain. The CDR3 length is 13 residues. Per the germline V gene, CDR1 is SGDLS and CDR2 is YYNGEE. The V end lost 4 bases, the J end lost 1 base, and 9 bases lay between the germline ends. The CDR3 DNA is TGTGCCAGCAGCCATGGTGAGTCCTACGAGCAGTACTTC. It encodes CASSHGESYEQYF.

This clonotype was observed a handful of times. The chain links TRBV12-3 or TRBV12-4 to TRBJ2-1; TRBD2 matches 10 bases. This CDR3 is 15 amino acids long. V lost 5 bases and J lost 7; bases outside the gene matches: 8. The CDR3 protein is CASSPSGGARNEQFF. For the CDR3, the DNA is TGTGCCAGCAGTCCGAGCGGGGGGGCAAGGAATGAGCAGTTCTTC.

This chain joins TRBV20-1 and TRBJ1-2; 8 nucleotides line up with TRBD1. Losses at the gene ends were 6 bases for V and 5 bases for J; bases not matched to a gene: 11. This CDR3 spans 14 amino acids. Per the germline V gene, CDR1 is DFQATT and CDR2 is SNEGSKA (reference sequence). CDR3 loop: CSAPYWTGWYGYTF. The CDR3 DNA follows: TGCAGTGCCCCGTACTGGACAGGGTGGTATGGCTACACCTTC.

This clonotype showed up just a few times. The rearrangement links TRBV20-1 to TRBJ2-3; D is possibly TRBD1 (6 bases). The CDR3 is made up of 13 amino acids. CDR1 is DFQATT, CDR2 SNEGSKA, per germline (reference sequence). The V end was cut by 7 bases, the J end by 2 bases, with 13 bases between. Written as DNA, the CDR3 is TGCAGTGGGTTACAGGGAATCACAGATACGCAGTATTTT. Its protein product is CSGLQGITDTQYF.

This clonotype was seen a few times. The genes are TRBV5-1 and TRBJ2-3; D is possibly TRBD2 (5 bases). CDR1 and CDR2 from the germline V gene are SGHRS and YFSETQ. This CDR3 has 14 amino acids. The V gene lost 6 bases and the J gene lost 2 bases, with 13 bases spanning the gap. For the CDR3, the DNA is TGCGCCAGCAAATCCACCGGGAACACAGATACGCAGTATTTT. Translated, it gives CASKSTGNTDTQYF.

A few counts support this clonotype. This chain links TRBV9 with TRBJ2-2; D gene ambiguous. CDR1 and CDR2 (germline): SGDLS, YYNGEE. This CDR3 comprises 16 residues. V dropped 7 bases and J dropped 4 bases, with 20 bases sitting between them. The CDR3 reads CASSARRVKSTGELFF. CDR3 coding DNA: TGTGCCAGCTCCGCGCGAAGGGTAAAGAGCACCGGGGAGCTGTTTTTT. Looking up the rest from reference TRBV9 and TRBJ2-2 gives the full variable domain: DSGVTQTPKHLITATGQRVTLRCSPRSGDLSVYWYQQSLDQGLQFLIQYYNGEERAKGNILERFSAQQFPDLHSELNLSSLELGDSALYFCASSARRVKSTGELFFGEGSRLTVL.

The chain couples TRBV7-9 to TRBJ2-5, with a weak D call TRBD2 (5 bases). V dropped 5 bases and J dropped 5 bases, with 15 bases sitting between them. This CDR3 comprises 14 residues. The germline gives CDR1 SEHNR, CDR2 FQNEAQ (reference sequence). CDR3 loop: CASSPGLVGETQYF. In DNA form, the CDR3 reads TGTGCCAGCAGCCCCGGACTGGTCGGCGAGACCCAGTACTTC.

The chain couples TRBV9 to TRBJ1-1, with a possible D match to TRBD1 (5 bases). The V and J ends lost 4 bases and 4 bases respectively, with 17 bases between them. CDR1 SGDLS and CDR2 YYNGEE come from the germline V gene. CDR3 length: 15 amino acids. CDR3 nucleotides: TGTGCCAGCAGCCCCCAGGGCGAATCATCCACTGAAGCTTTCTTT. This translates into CASSPQGESSTEAFF.

This clonotype has more than one count but fewer than ten. The genes are TRBV4-3 and TRBJ2-7; TRBD2 might be the D (5 bases). Germline-derived CDR1 and CDR2 are LGHNA and YSLEER. The CDR3 is made up of 13 amino acids. Trimming took off 4 bases at V and 4 bases at J, with 11 bases between the two ends. This CDR3 reads CASSLFSGYEQYF. CDR3 DNA: TGCGCCAGCAGCCTTTTCTCGGGGTACGAGCAGTACTTC.

This clonotype was counted a few times. The chain has TRBV7-9 and TRBJ1-1, with 7 bases matching TRBD1. The CDR3 extends over 14 amino acids. Germline V gene lookup returns CDR1 SEHNR and CDR2 FQNEAQ (reference sequence). J lost 6 bases, V lost 2 bases, and 6 bases had no gene match. Here the CDR3 reads CASSLLAGGAEAFF. The CDR3 DNA is TGTGCCAGCAGCTTACTGGCAGGGGGGGCTGAAGCTTTCTTT.

The J gene is TRBJ1-2, the V gene TRBV4-2; 12 bases fit TRBD1. Germline V CDR1 and CDR2: LGHNA, YNFKEQ. The CDR3 is 15 amino acids. The V and J ends lost 1 base and 8 bases, in that order; junction bases with no gene match: 5. The CDR3 reads CASSQVGTGGAGYTF. In DNA form, the CDR3 reads TGTGCCAGCAGCCAAGTGGGGACAGGGGGCGCGGGCTACACCTTC.

The sample holds a few counts of this clonotype. The V call is TRBV11-2, the J call TRBJ2-3; D is possibly TRBD1 or TRBD2 (5 bases each). Germline values: CDR1 SGHAT, CDR2 FQNNGV. The CDR3 length is 18 residues. With 0 bases removed from V and 5 bases from J, the gap between germline ends came to 21 bases. CDR3 DNA: TGTGCCAGCAGCTTAGAGCCTTTGGGACCTACAAGGTTAGATACGCAGTATTTT. The encoded protein is CASSLEPLGPTRLDTQYF.

J is TRBJ1-1 and V is TRBV4-1, with D perhaps matching TRBD1 (5 bases). This CDR3 comprises 14 residues. V lost 4 bases and J lost 5, with 14 bases in between. Looked up from germline, CDR1 is MGHRA and CDR2 is YSYEKL. The CDR3 bases are TGCGCCAGCAGCCCCTTTCGGGGGAGGACTGAAGCTTTCTTT. Encoded protein: CASSPFRGRTEAFF.

This clonotype has at least ten counts. J is TRBJ2-5 and V is TRBV5-1; D not resolved. V was pared by 4 bases and J by 1 base, with 14 bases between. Germline assignment: CDR1 SGHRS and CDR2 YFSETQ. The CDR3 consists of 15 residues. DNA for the CDR3: TGCGCCAGCAGCACCAGGACGGCCCTCCAAGAGACCCAGTACTTC. Protein sequence: CASSTRTALQETQYF.

This clonotype was recorded a few times. V usage is TRBV15 and J usage is TRBJ1-1, with 7 bases matching TRBD1. CDR3 length equals 16 residues. The V and J ends lost 1 base and 4 bases, in that order; junction bases with no gene match: 9. Germline-derived CDR1 and CDR2 are LNHNV and YYDKDF (reference sequence). The CDR3 is CATSRGGTVGGTEAFF. The CDR3 region has the DNA TGTGCCACCAGCAGAGGGGGGACAGTGGGGGGCACTGAAGCTTTCTTT.

The V and J genes are TRBV6-1 and TRBJ2-2; D not resolved. This CDR3 spans 14 amino acids. The germline CDR1 and CDR2 sequences are MNHNS and SASEGT. V gave up 6 bases and J gave up 3 bases, with 11 bases separating them. The CDR3 region is CASRSRRDTGELFF. CDR3 nucleotide sequence: TGTGCCAGCAGGAGTAGGCGTGACACCGGGGAGCTGTTTTTT.

This clonotype appeared a few times. The rearrangement links TRBV21-1 to TRBJ1-2; the table's D call of TRBD1 was not tested on the DNA. TRBV21-1 is assigned pseudogene status. The CDR3 is made up of 14 amino acids. The DNA of the CDR3 is TGTGCCAGCCCCGGGGTGGGGGGCGGCTATGGCTACACCTTC. Protein product: CASPGVGGGYGYTF.

Concerning this clonotype itself: The junction and the germline gene differ at one end; a read error may be behind it. The chain employs TRBV6-1 and TRBJ1-2; unclear D gene. This CDR3 is 12 amino acids long. Germline CDR1 and CDR2: MNHNS and SASEGT. Written as DNA, the CDR3 is TGTGCCAGCAGTGAAGCGCTTTTCCGCCGTCGATTC. Translating it yields CASSEALFRRRF.

This clonotype was seen a handful of times. This sequence joins TRBV5-4 and TRBJ2-1; 7 bases agree with TRBD2. Germline values: CDR1 SGHNT, CDR2 YYREEE (reference sequence). J gave up 3 bases and V 5 bases, and 8 bases lay outside the gene matches. The CDR3 covers 15 residues. This chain's CDR3 is CASRGDLADYNEQFF. The DNA for the CDR3 is TGTGCCAGCAGGGGGGACCTAGCGGACTACAATGAGCAGTTCTTC. Complete variable domain (other parts from reference TRBV5-4 and TRBJ2-1): ETGVTQSPTHLIKTRGQQVTLRCSSQSGHNTVSWYQQALGQGPQFIFQYYREEENGRGNFPPRFSGLQFPNYSSELNVNALELDDSALYLCASRGDLADYNEQFFGPGTRLTVL.

The CDR3 reads CSARPTDNTGELFF. CDR3 coding DNA: TGCAGTGCCCGCCCCACAGATAACACCGGGGAGCTGTTTTTT. The rearrangement uses TRBV20-1 and TRBJ2-2; the D is unclear. Germline CDR1 DFQATT, CDR2 SNEGSKA (reference sequence). This CDR3 has 14 residues. The ends were cut back, 6 bases at V and 2 bases at J, with 13 bases in the middle.

This clonotype has only a few counts. The rearrangement uses TRBV11-2 and TRBJ2-2; no firm D call. CDR3 size: 13 residues. Trimming took off 4 bases at V and 1 base at J, with 4 bases between the two ends. CDR1 and CDR2 (germline): SGHAT, FQNNGV. The chain's CDR3 is CASSWMNTGELFF. CDR3 DNA: TGTGCCAGCAGCTGGATGAACACCGGGGAGCTGTTTTTT.

The V call is TRBV5-4, the J call TRBJ2-7, with 8 bases that match TRBD2. Germline-derived CDR1 and CDR2 are SGHNT and YYREEE (reference sequence). Unmatched junction bases numbered 9, after V lost 4 bases and J lost 3 bases. The length of the CDR3 is 15 residues. CDR3 sequence (DNA): TGTGCCAGCAGCCGAGGTAGCGGGGCCGGCTACGAGCAGTACGTC. Translation gives CASSRGSGAGYEQYV.

The chain employs TRBV5-5 and TRBJ1-2; D ambiguous. Germline assignment: CDR1 SGHKS and CDR2 YYEKEE (reference sequence). The V gene lost 1 base and the J gene lost 4 bases, with 5 bases spanning the gap. This CDR3 has 12 residues. In DNA form, the CDR3 reads TGTGCCAGCAGCTTGCTCGGCTATGGCTACACCTTC. Its translation: CASSLLGYGYTF. The complete variable domain, with remaining parts taken from reference TRBV5-5 and TRBJ1-2, reads DAGVTQSPTHLIKTRGQQVTLRCSPISGHKSVSWYQQVLGQGPQFIFQYYEKEERGRGNFPDRFSARQFPNYSSELNVNALLLGDSALYLCASSLLGYGYTFGSGTRLTVV.

This clonotype was seen a handful of times. The V and J genes are TRBV14 and TRBJ2-7; no definite D call. Germline assignment: CDR1 SGHDN and CDR2 FVKESK. This CDR3 has 13 amino acids. The ends were cut back, 3 bases at V and 4 bases at J, with 10 bases in the middle. As DNA, the CDR3 is TGTGCCAGCAGCCACCCCGCCCGTTACGAGCAGTACTTC. This translates into CASSHPARYEQYF.

This rearrangement joins TRBV4-2 to TRBJ2-1, with 9 bases identical to TRBD1. This CDR3 contains 15 residues. CDR1 and CDR2 (germline): LGHNA, YNFKEQ. Losses at the gene ends were 2 bases for V and 9 bases for J; bases not matched to a gene: 8. CDR3 DNA: TGTGCCAGCAGCCAACATCTCACAGGGGGCGTTGAGCAGTTCTTC. Translating gives CASSQHLTGGVEQFF.

This clonotype occurred a few times. The chain employs TRBV27 and TRBJ2-7; D gene uncertain. The CDR3 totals 13 residues. The germline V gene has CDR1 MNHEY and CDR2 SMNVEV (reference sequence). Trimming removed 10 bases at V and 0 bases at J, with 13 bases between. The CDR3 bases are TGTGCCACCAGCCCGACGGCCTCCTACGAGCAGTACTTC. This sequence encodes CATSPTASYEQYF.